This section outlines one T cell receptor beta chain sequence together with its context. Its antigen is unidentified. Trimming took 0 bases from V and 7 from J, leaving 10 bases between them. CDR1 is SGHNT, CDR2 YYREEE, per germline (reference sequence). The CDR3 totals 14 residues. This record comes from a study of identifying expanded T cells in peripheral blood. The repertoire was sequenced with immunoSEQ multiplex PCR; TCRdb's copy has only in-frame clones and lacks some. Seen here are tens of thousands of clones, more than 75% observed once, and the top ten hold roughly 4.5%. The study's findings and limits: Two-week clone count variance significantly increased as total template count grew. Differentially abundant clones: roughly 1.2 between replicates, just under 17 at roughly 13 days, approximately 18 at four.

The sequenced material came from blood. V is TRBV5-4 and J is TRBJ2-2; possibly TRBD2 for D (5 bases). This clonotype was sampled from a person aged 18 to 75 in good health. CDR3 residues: CASSLETKDGELFF. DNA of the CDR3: TGTGCCAGCAGCTTGGAGACTAAGGACGGGGAGCTGTTTTTT.